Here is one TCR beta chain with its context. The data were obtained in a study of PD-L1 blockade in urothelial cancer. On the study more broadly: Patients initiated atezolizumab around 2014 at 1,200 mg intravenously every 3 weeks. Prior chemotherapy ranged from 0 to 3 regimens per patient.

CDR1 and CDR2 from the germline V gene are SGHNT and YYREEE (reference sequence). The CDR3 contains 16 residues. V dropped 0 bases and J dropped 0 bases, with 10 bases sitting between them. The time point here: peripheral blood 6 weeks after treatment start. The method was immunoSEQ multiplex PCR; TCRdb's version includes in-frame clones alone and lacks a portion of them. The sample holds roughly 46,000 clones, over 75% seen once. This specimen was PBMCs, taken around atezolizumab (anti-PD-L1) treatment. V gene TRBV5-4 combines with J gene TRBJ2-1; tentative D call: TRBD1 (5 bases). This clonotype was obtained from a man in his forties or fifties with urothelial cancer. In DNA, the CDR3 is TGTGCCAGCAGCTTGGCCTCAGGGATCTCCTACAATGAGCAGTTCTTC. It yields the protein CASSLASGISYNEQFF.